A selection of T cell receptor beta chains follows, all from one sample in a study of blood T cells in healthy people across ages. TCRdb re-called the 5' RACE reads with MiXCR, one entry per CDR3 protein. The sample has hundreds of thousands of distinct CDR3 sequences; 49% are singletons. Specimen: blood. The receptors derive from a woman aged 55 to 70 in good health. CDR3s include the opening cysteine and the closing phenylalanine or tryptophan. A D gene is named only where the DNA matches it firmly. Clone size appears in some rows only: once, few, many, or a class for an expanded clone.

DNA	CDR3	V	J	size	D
TGCAGCGTTGCGCCACTATACAATGAGCAGTACTTC	CSVAPLYNEQYF	TRBV29-1	TRBJ2-7	-	-
TGTGCCACCAGTGACCCAAAAGGCGGGGGACACAATGAGCAGTTCTTC	CATSDPKGGGHNEQFF	TRBV24-1	TRBJ2-1	-	TRBD2
TGTGCCAGCAGCCCGCCGGGGACAGGGAACACTGAAGCTTTCTTT	CASSPPGTGNTEAFF	TRBV7-9	TRBJ1-1	-	TRBD1
TGCGCCAGCAGCCAAGTCGGGGACAGGGCCTACGAGCAGTACTTC	CASSQVGDRAYEQYF	TRBV4-1	TRBJ2-7	-	TRBD1
TGTGCCAGCAGGCCCCAGGGGAGGGGCAATGAGCAGTTCTTC	CASRPQGRGNEQFF	TRBV27	TRBJ2-1	few	-
TGTGCCAGCAGACAGGGAATCTCTGGAAACACCATATATTTT	CASRQGISGNTIYF	TRBV7-2	TRBJ1-3	-	-
TGTGCCAGCAGCTTAGTGGCTAGCGGGCGAGTAAGTTACAATGAGCAGTTCTTC	CASSLVASGRVSYNEQFF	TRBV11-2	TRBJ2-1	-	TRBD2
TGTGCCAGCAGCTTAGGCGGGGGACCTTCGGGGCAGCCCCAGCATTTT	CASSLGGGPSGQPQHF	TRBV7-9	TRBJ1-5	-	-
TGTGCCATCGCCAGGGGGACAGAGACCCAGTACTTC	CAIARGTETQYF	TRBV10-3	TRBJ2-5	few	TRBD1
TGTGCCATCAGCGGGACTAGCGGGAGTATCTACAATGAGCAGTTCTTC	CAISGTSGSIYNEQFF	TRBV10-3	TRBJ2-1	few	TRBD2
TGCAGTGCTACCGGGAGCGGACACATCGGGGATGAGCAGTACTTC	CSATGSGHIGDEQYF	TRBV20-1	TRBJ2-5	-	-
TGCAGCACAGGACAGGGGGCGGGTAGCTATGGCTACACCTTC	CSTGQGAGSYGYTF	TRBV29-1	TRBJ1-2	-	TRBD1
TGTGCCAGCAGCTTGGTCCAGCGGGAGAACAATGAGCAGTTCTTC	CASSLVQRENNEQFF	TRBV5-4	TRBJ2-1	-	TRBD2
TGTGCCAGCAGCCGAGACGAGTGGGGTCGAGAAAGGAGGAATGAGCAGTTCTTC	CASSRDEWGRERRNEQFF	TRBV7-9	TRBJ2-1	few	-
TGCAGTGCTAGGGCCCCTCCGGGACTAGCGGGAGAAGAGCAGTTCTTC	CSARAPPGLAGEEQFF	TRBV20-1	TRBJ2-1	-	TRBD2
TGCAGCGTCTCAGAGGAGTCTGGCTACACCTTC	CSVSEESGYTF	TRBV29-1	TRBJ1-2	few	-
TGTGCCAGCACCTTTCAAGGGGGTGGAGGGGGCTACACCTTC	CASTFQGGGGGYTF	TRBV5-4	TRBJ1-2	once	-
TGTGCCAGCTCATCCTTGGCGGGGGACAATGAGCAGTTCTTC	CASSSLAGDNEQFF	TRBV18	TRBJ2-1	-	TRBD2
TGCGCCAGCAGCTTAAACCCTAGCGGGATAAGGGATACGCAGTATTTT	CASSLNPSGIRDTQYF	TRBV5-1	TRBJ2-3	-	TRBD2
TGTGCCACCAGCAGACTAACAGGGAATGAAATACCGGCTTTCTTT	CATSRLTGNEIPAFF	TRBV15	TRBJ1-1	few	-
TGTGCCACCATGGCAGGAGATGGTGGCTACACCTTC	CATMAGDGGYTF	TRBV10-3	TRBJ1-2	-	-
TGTGCCAGCAGCCTCCAGGGAGGAGTCGACGAGCAGTACTTC	CASSLQGGVDEQYF	TRBV7-9	TRBJ2-7	-	-
TGTGCCAGCAGCCGCCGGGAGAACTACGAGCAGTACTTC	CASSRRENYEQYF	TRBV7-9	TRBJ2-7	many	-
TGTGCCAGCAGCCTAACCGCAGCCCTCTCCTACGAGCAGTACTTC	CASSLTAALSYEQYF	TRBV7-9	TRBJ2-7	-	-
TGTGCCAGCAGTTTAGATGCGGTCTCCTACAATGAGCAGTTCTTC	CASSLDAVSYNEQFF	TRBV7-2	TRBJ2-1	-	-
TGCGCCAGCAGCCCCCGGACACACAATGAGCAGTTCTTC	CASSPRTHNEQFF	TRBV4-3	TRBJ2-1	few	-
TGTGCCAGCAGCTCCACGAGCGGGGAGCAGTACTTC	CASSSTSGEQYF	TRBV7-3	TRBJ2-7	few	-
TGTGCCAGCAGCGCAAACGATGGCTACACCTTC	CASSANDGYTF	TRBV3-1	TRBJ1-2	few	-
TGTGCCAGCAGCGCCTGGGACAGGGCTAATTCACCCCTCCACTTT	CASSAWDRANSPLHF	TRBV9	TRBJ1-6	few	TRBD1
TGCGCCAGCAGCCAAGAGGGACAGGGGCGGCTGTTTTTT	CASSQEGQGRLFF	TRBV4-3	TRBJ2-2	few	TRBD1
TGTGCCAGCAGTTTCCAGGGGGGAAACACTGAAGCTTTCTTT	CASSFQGGNTEAFF	TRBV12-3/TRBV12-4	TRBJ1-1	-	TRBD1
TGTGCCAGCAGCTTATATAAGGGAGACTATAGCAATCAGCCCCAGCATTTT	CASSLYKGDYSNQPQHF	TRBV7-9	TRBJ1-5	-	-